This is a list of T cell receptor beta chains from one sample in a study of identical twins. TCRdb recomputed calls from the 5' RACE reads with MiXCR, one row per CDR3 protein. The sample has about 530,000 distinct CDR3 sequences, around 20% seen once. These same data were also listed under a study on yellow fever vaccine responses in identical twins.

The sample consisted of CD4+ T cells sorted from blood. These receptors were collected from a woman aged 18-29 years in good health. CDR3s include the opening cysteine and the closing phenylalanine or tryptophan. A D gene is named only where the DNA matches it firmly. Some rows have no size entry. The others give once, few or many, or a class for an expanded clone.

>-|TRBJ2-7|TRBV5-1|many
TGCGCCAGCAGCTTGGAGGCCCACTCCTACGAGCAGTACTTC
CASSLEAHSYEQYF
>-|TRBJ2-5|TRBV28|-
TGTGCCAGCAGCACAGGTCCGCGAGAGACCCAGTACTTC
CASSTGPRETQYF
>TRBD2|TRBJ2-1|TRBV7-8|few
TGTGCCAGCAGCCCCGGCGGCGGGAGGAATGAGCAGTTCTTC
CASSPGGGRNEQFF
>-|TRBJ2-7|TRBV28|-
TGTGCCAGCAGTGCTCCGGGACTCCCCCCCTACGAGCAGTACTTC
CASSAPGLPPYEQYF
>-|TRBJ1-2|TRBV6-1|-
TGTGCCAGCAGGGGTGTAGAGATAGCTAACTATGGCTACACCTTC
CASRGVEIANYGYTF
>-|TRBJ2-2|TRBV20-1|-
TGCAGTGCTAGACTCGTGAACACCGGGGAGCTGTTTTTT
CSARLVNTGELFF
>-|TRBJ2-2|TRBV18|-
TGTGCCAGCTCCCCTCTGGAGGGGTACACCGGGGAGCTGTTTTTT
CASSPLEGYTGELFF
>TRBD2|TRBJ2-1|TRBV12-3/TRBV12-4|few
TGTGCCAGCAGCCCAGGACTAGCGGCTAACAATGAGCAGTTCTTC
CASSPGLAANNEQFF
>-|TRBJ1-1|TRBV20-1|many
TGCAGTGCTACCGGAAACACTGAAGCTTTCTTT
CSATGNTEAFF
>-|TRBJ2-1|TRBV7-8|-
TGTGCCAGCAGTGAACAGGTCAGGGGGGGCCGCTATGAGCAGTTCTTC
CASSEQVRGGRYEQFF
>TRBD2|TRBJ2-2|TRBV15|-
TGTGCCACCAGCGCTAGCGGGACTAGCACCGGGGAGCTGTTTTTT
CATSASGTSTGELFF
>TRBD1|TRBJ2-2|TRBV5-6|-
TGTGCCAGCAGGCTGGGACAGGGAATCGGGGAGCTGTTTTTT
CASRLGQGIGELFF
>TRBD1|TRBJ2-1|TRBV10-3|few
TGTGCCATCAACCCGGGACAGGGGCTTTGGAATGAGCAGTTCTTC
CAINPGQGLWNEQFF
>-|TRBJ1-5|TRBV19|-
TGTGCCAGTAGTATGACAGGTTATAGCAATCAGCCCCAGCATTTT
CASSMTGYSNQPQHF
>-|TRBJ2-7|TRBV2|-
TGTGCCACACAAGGGGACGGCCGGACCTACGAGCAGTACTTC
CATQGDGRTYEQYF
>-|TRBJ1-2|TRBV5-1|few
TGCGCCAGCAGCACCAGCAACTATGGCTACACCTTC
CASSTSNYGYTF
>-|TRBJ2-1|TRBV2|-
TGTGCCAGCAGTGAAGAGTTTACGGCGTCTGAGCAGTTCTTC
CASSEEFTASEQFF
>-|TRBJ1-1|TRBV7-3|few
TGTGCCAGCAGCTACGACCGGGACCGAGACACTGAAGCTTTCTTT
CASSYDRDRDTEAFF
>-|TRBJ2-5|TRBV12-3/TRBV12-4|few
TGTGCCAGCAGTTTAATGGTCCCGGGGACCCAGTACTTC
CASSLMVPGTQYF
>TRBD2|TRBJ2-2|TRBV5-1|few
TGCGCCAGCAGCTTGTTAGGGACTAGCGGAGCAACTATTAACACCGGGGAGCTGTTTTTT
CASSLLGTSGATINTGELFF
>TRBD2|TRBJ2-1|TRBV20-1|few
TGCAGTGCTAGAGTCAATAGGCGGGGGGGAGAGCAGTTCTTC
CSARVNRRGGEQFF
>TRBD2|TRBJ2-1|TRBV7-3|-
TGTGCCAGTAGTATATCCTACCCCGGGACTAGCGGGCCTGAACCAAGCTCCTACAATGAGCAGTTCTTC
CASSISYPGTSGPEPSSYNEQFF
>TRBD1|TRBJ2-3|TRBV24-1|-
TGTGCCACCACCGAATCTGGGACAGGGAGGACAGATACGCAGTATTTT
CATTESGTGRTDTQYF
>TRBD1|TRBJ2-5|TRBV7-2|-
TGTGCCAGCAGCAAGTGGACAGGGAGTGAGACCCAGTACTTC
CASSKWTGSETQYF
>-|TRBJ2-2|TRBV6-4|few
TGTGCCAGCAGCGCCCACCATACTCCCGGGGAGCTGTTTTTT
CASSAHHTPGELFF
>-|TRBJ2-3|TRBV27|few
TGTGCCAGCACCAAATCCCCTTCTCGGGATACGCAGTATTTT
CASTKSPSRDTQYF
>-|TRBJ2-3|TRBV7-9|-
TGTGCCAGCAGCCTGCCTGTAGGGCAGGGGGATACGCAGTATTTT
CASSLPVGQGDTQYF
>-|TRBJ2-1|TRBV9|few
TGTGCCAGCAGTGCTCAAAGAGTTAGTGAGCAGTTCTTC
CASSAQRVSEQFF
>-|TRBJ2-1|TRBV10-3|-
TGTGCCATCAGGGAGGGACTTAACTCCTACAATGAGCAGTTCTTC
CAIREGLNSYNEQFF
>-|TRBJ1-1|TRBV20-1|-
TGCAGTGCCAGGAGAGTTGAAGCTTTCTTT
CSARRVEAFF
>-|TRBJ2-3|TRBV7-2|few
TGTGCCAGCAGCTTTGTTGCAGGGGTCACAGATACGCAGTATTTT
CASSFVAGVTDTQYF
>-|TRBJ2-3|TRBV7-3|few
TGTGCCAGCAGCTTACTTGGGACCCTGAGCACAGATACGCAGTATTTT
CASSLLGTLSTDTQYF
>-|TRBJ2-1|TRBV24-1|few
TGTGCCACCAGTGACCTCACTAAAGGGGGACGGGGGCAGTTCTTC
CATSDLTKGGRGQFF
>-|TRBJ1-4|TRBV7-6|-
TGTGCCAGCAGTCTTGATGGGACCTACCGTTCTGAAAAACTGTTTTTT
CASSLDGTYRSEKLFF
>TRBD1|TRBJ1-2|TRBV5-1|-
TGCGCCAGCAGCCAAGGGACAGGGGACAACTATGGCTACACCTTC
CASSQGTGDNYGYTF
>-|TRBJ1-2|TRBV12-3/TRBV12-4|few
TGTGCCAGCAGCCCTGGTAAGACAGTGTCCTATGGCTACACCTTC
CASSPGKTVSYGYTF
>-|TRBJ2-3|TRBV19|-
TGTGCCAGTAAAGATGGTGGGAGTGGGACAGATACGCAGTATTTT
CASKDGGSGTDTQYF
>-|TRBJ2-1|TRBV7-2|-
TGTGCCAGCAGGAGGAGACTAGTCAATGAGCAGTTCTTC
CASRRRLVNEQFF
>TRBD2|TRBJ2-7|TRBV20-1|many
TGCAGTGCTATCGGACTAGTGAGAGACTACGAGCAGTACTTC
CSAIGLVRDYEQYF
>-|TRBJ1-2|TRBV14|many
TGTGCCAGCAGCCCCACGAGGGGATCTGGCTACACCTTC
CASSPTRGSGYTF
>-|TRBJ1-2|TRBV20-1|-
TGCAGTGCTACGAGGGGGGGAGGCTACACCTTC
CSATRGGGYTF
>-|TRBJ2-7|TRBV2|-
TGTGCCAGCAGTGGGACTCCCTACTACGAGCAGTACTTC
CASSGTPYYEQYF
>-|TRBJ1-5|TRBV28|-
TGTGCCAGCACCCCGGGGGGCAGGTTCAATCAGCCCCAGCATTTT
CASTPGGRFNQPQHF
>TRBD2|TRBJ2-7|TRBV5-1|-
TGCGCCAGCAGCTTCTCTAGCGGGAGTGGAGAGCAGTACTTC
CASSFSSGSGEQYF
>-|TRBJ1-3|TRBV3-1|-
TGTGCCAGCAGCCAAGACAGCGCTGGAAACACCATATATTTT
CASSQDSAGNTIYF
>TRBD1|TRBJ2-5|TRBV28|-
TGTGCCAGCAGTTCCCCAGGACAGGGTGGAGAGACCCAGTACTTC
CASSSPGQGGETQYF
>-|TRBJ2-3|TRBV20-1|-
TGCAGTGCTAGAGATCTCAACAGGGCGGTGGATACGCAGTATTTT
CSARDLNRAVDTQYF
>-|TRBJ2-6|TRBV4-1|-
TGCGCCAGCAGCCAAGGGCCACAGGAGGGGGTCTCTGGGGCCAACGTCCTGACTTTC
CASSQGPQEGVSGANVLTF
>TRBD1|TRBJ2-2|TRBV24-1|-
TGTGCCACCGCCGGGACAGGGGGCTCCGGGGAGCTGTTTTTT
CATAGTGGSGELFF
>TRBD1|TRBJ2-7|TRBV7-2|few
TGTGCCAGCAGCGTAGGACAGGGGGCGGTCTACGAGCAGTACTTC
CASSVGQGAVYEQYF
>-|TRBJ1-6|TRBV20-1|-
TGCAGTGCTAGAGACAGGGGTTTGTGGAATTCACCCCTCCACTTT
CSARDRGLWNSPLHF
>-|TRBJ2-1|TRBV7-9|-
TGTGCCAGCAGCTCCACTAGTTTGGGGCAGTTCTTC
CASSSTSLGQFF
>-|TRBJ1-2|TRBV20-1|few
TGCAGTGTTGAGGGGGTGAACGTTGGGTACACCTTC
CSVEGVNVGYTF
>TRBD2|TRBJ2-1|TRBV19|few
TGTGCCAGTAGTACCAAAACTAGCGGATTCTACAATGAGCAGTTCTTC
CASSTKTSGFYNEQFF
>TRBD2|TRBJ2-6|TRBV5-1|-
TGCGCCAGCAGCTTCGGGACTAGCGGCTCTGGGGCCAACGTCCTGACTTTC
CASSFGTSGSGANVLTF
>TRBD2|TRBJ2-1|TRBV29-1|few
TGCAGCGTTCTTCTGGCGGGAGGCAATGAGCAGTTCTTC
CSVLLAGGNEQFF
>TRBD2|TRBJ2-7|TRBV20-1|-
TGCAGTGCTAGTCTTATAGCGGGTGGGGCCTACGAGCAGTACTTC
CSASLIAGGAYEQYF
>TRBD2|TRBJ2-1|TRBV7-6|-
TGTGCCAGCAGCCCCGGGACTAGCGGGGTGGCCTACAATGAGCAGTTCTTC
CASSPGTSGVAYNEQFF